A single sample gave rise to the 2 T cell receptor beta chains below, sequenced in a study of cytomegalovirus exposure and HLA in healthy donors (dated by TCRdb to between 2016 and 2019). Receptor libraries were prepared by the immunoSEQ multiplex PCR assay. A mixture of 60 forward primers for TCR Vbeta segments and 13 reverse primers for TCR Jbeta segments was used in the multiplex PCR. The clones in this table, taken by TCRdb from immuneACCESS, are in-frame only. Not every clone is retained; where verified, under half of the shortfall comes from an unresolved V gene, and the cause of the rest is unknown. The sample contains under 150,000 clones, 83% of them found a single time. The ten most abundant clones make up around 1.2% of the sample. Input material: PBMCs. These receptors came from a girl aged 2 to 9 in good health and CMV-seronegative.

The gene calls are TRBV7-9 and TRBJ2-7; 8 bases align to TRBD2. CDR3 length: 17 amino acids. The V and J ends lost 0 bases and 5 bases, in that order; junction bases with no gene match: 12. In germline, CDR1 is SEHNR, CDR2 FQNEAQ (reference sequence). The CDR3 loop is CASSLAPWGAGDHEQYF. The CDR3 DNA reads as TGTGCCAGCAGCTTAGCCCCCTGGGGAGCGGGAGACCACGAGCAGTACTTC.

V gene TRBV9 combines with J gene TRBJ2-1; 15 bases match TRBD2. The germline gives CDR1 SGDLS, CDR2 YYNGEE. This CDR3 has 17 amino acids. V lost 3 bases and J lost 3; bases outside the gene matches: 4. CDR3 coding DNA: TGTGCCAGCAGCGCCAGGACTAGCGGGGGGGGCTACAATGAGCAGTTCTTC. This encodes CASSARTSGGGYNEQFF.